This T cell receptor (beta chain) was captured by sequencing in a study of T cell responses to AZD1222 COVID-19 vaccine. Profiling relied on immunoSEQ multiplex PCR, and the TCRdb table lists in-frame clones only, not all of them. The sample yields some 190,000 clones, around 92% seen once. Deletions cut 8 bases from V and 5 bases from J, with 10 bases between. The CDR3 has 12 residues. The starting material was peripheral blood, obtained on day 0 of AZD1222 vaccination. The receptor comes from an adult in good health. The chain joins TRBV12-3 or TRBV12-4 to TRBJ1-3, with no clear D. The DNA for the CDR3 is TGTGCCAGCGTTTTCGAGAGAAACACCATATATTTT. Residues: CASVFERNTIYF.